This T cell receptor beta chain was recorded in a study of blood T cell repertoires in COVID-19. The repertoire was sequenced with immunoSEQ multiplex PCR; TCRdb's copy has only in-frame clones and lacks some. The table records 300,000 to 450,000 clones, 85% of them present only once. With 2 bases removed from V and 1 base from J, the gap between germline ends came to 8 bases. The CDR3 length is 14 residues. Per the germline V gene, CDR1 is MDHEN and CDR2 is SYDVKM. V is TRBV28 and J is TRBJ1-2; no definite D call. Sequenced: peripheral blood. This receptor was identified in a woman between 18 and 29 years old with acute or convalescent COVID-19. The CDR3 coding sequence is TGTGCCAGCAGTTTAGACAACAGTAACTATGGCTACACCTTC. Its translation is CASSLDNSNYGYTF.